This T cell receptor (beta chain) comes out of a study of blood T cell repertoires in COVID-19. Only in-frame clones appear in the TCRdb table, and some are missing; sequencing was by immunoSEQ multiplex PCR. The sample records approximately 30,000 clones, less than 90% being singletons. Germline values: CDR1 SGHRS, CDR2 YFSETQ. The V end lost 0 bases, the J end lost 5 bases, and 5 bases lay between the germline ends. The CDR3 has 12 residues. The TCR comes from a human donor in a cohort sampled during active COVID-19. The V gene is TRBV5-1, the J gene TRBJ1-2; D unresolved. Sequences were obtained from peripheral blood. The CDR3 coding sequence is TGCGCCAGCAGCTTGGACGGGTATGGCTACACCTTC. Translation gives CASSLDGYGYTF. The whole variable domain, filled in from reference TRBV5-1 and TRBJ1-2, reads KAGVTQTPRYLIKTRGQQVTLSCSPISGHRSVSWYQQTPGQGLQFLFEYFSETQRNKGNFPGRFSGRQFSNSRSEMNVSTLELGDSALYLCASSLDGYGYTFGSGTRLTVV.